This record concerns one T cell receptor beta chain sequence. The data derive from a study of control samples from healthy donors and cancer patients. Method: immunoSEQ multiplex PCR; TCRdb's copy keeps in-frame clones and lacks some. This sample has roughly 450,000 clones; 75% to 95% occur once, and the top ten carry around 6.8%. The CDR3 is 15 amino acids. In germline, CDR1 is MDHEN, CDR2 SYDVKM. Trimming removed 3 bases from V and 0 bases from J, with 11 bases in between. Specimen: PBMCs. This sequence was found in a man in his forties or fifties with head and neck cancer. J is TRBJ1-1 and V is TRBV28, with unresolved D. CDR3 region: CASSFLSTVNTEAFF. CDR3 sequence (DNA): TGTGCCAGCAGTTTTCTCTCGACGGTGAACACTGAAGCTTTCTTT. Complete variable domain (other parts from reference TRBV28 and TRBJ1-1): DVKVTQSSRYLVKRTGEKVFLECVQDMDHENMFWYRQDPGLGLRLIYFSYDVKMKEKGDIPEGYSVSREKKERFSLILESASTNQTSMYLCASSFLSTVNTEAFFGQGTRLTVV.